The 5 T cell receptor beta chains below all came from one sample that was sequenced in a study of blood T cell repertoires in COVID-19. The repertoire was sequenced with immunoSEQ multiplex PCR; TCRdb's copy has only in-frame clones and lacks some. The sample contains around 50,000 clones, roughly 90% of which appear only once. Material: peripheral blood. Receptors were obtained from a human donor in a cohort sampled during active COVID-19.

This chain connects TRBV6-2 or TRBV6-3 to TRBJ2-7; 14 bases are shared with TRBD2. The CDR3 runs to 18 residues. The V gene's germline CDR1 is MNHEY and CDR2 SVGEGT. V gave up 5 bases and J gave up 6 bases; unmatched junction bases: 15. CDR3 DNA sequence: TGTGCCAGCAGTAACAGGACTAGCGGGAGGAGTCTGGCGGGCGAGCAGTACTTC. Protein: CASSNRTSGRSLAGEQYF.

V is TRBV6-5 and J is TRBJ2-7; 12 bases agree with TRBD2. The CDR3 covers 16 residues. J gave up 2 bases and V 4 bases, and 6 bases lay outside the gene matches. Germline CDR1 reads MNHEY; CDR2 reads SVGAGI. The CDR3 is CASSSGLAGRPYEQYF. The DNA for the CDR3 is TGTGCCAGCAGTTCCGGACTAGCGGGGCGGCCCTACGAGCAGTACTTC.

The genes are TRBV6-2 or TRBV6-3 and TRBJ2-7; TRBD2 is a possible D gene (6 bases). V was cut by 5 bases and J by 0 bases, with 14 bases left in between. There are 15 residues in the CDR3. CDR1 is MNHEY, CDR2 SVGEGT, per germline. The CDR3 DNA sequence: TGTGCCAGCAGTGGGGGACTGTCAAGCTCCTACGAGCAGTACTTC. Translation gives CASSGGLSSSYEQYF.

In its sample, this clone was seen a few times. V is TRBV28 and J is TRBJ2-1; D not certain. The V and J ends lost 7 bases and 0 bases respectively, with 7 bases between them. This CDR3 has 13 amino acids. In germline, CDR1 is MDHEN, CDR2 SYDVKM. The CDR3 protein is CASNNNSYNEQFF. As DNA, the CDR3 is TGTGCCAGCAATAACAACTCCTACAATGAGCAGTTCTTC.

The chain links TRBV19 to TRBJ1-2, with 8 bases fitting TRBD1. The CDR3 sequence is 15 residues long. J gave up 8 bases and V 8 bases, and 16 bases lay outside the gene matches. Germline V gives CDR1 LNHDA, CDR2 SQIVND (reference sequence). The DNA of the CDR3 is TGTGCCAGTGGACCGGGACAGGCGAGAAGTTGGGGCTACACCTTC. As protein: CASGPGQARSWGYTF.